What follows is one T cell receptor beta chain and its context. Data came from immunoSEQ multiplex PCR; TCRdb stores just in-frame clones and leaves some out. The table lists about 95,000 clones, around 86% of them singletons, with about 4.9% in the top ten. The V gene lost 4 bases and the J gene lost 0 bases, with 11 bases spanning the gap. CDR3 length equals 15 residues. Germline CDR1 reads SGHRS; CDR2 reads YFSETQ. These data originate in a study of blood T cell repertoires in COVID-19. Across the study: Sites in the United States, Italy and Spain provided acute and convalescent COVID-19 samples. Sample material is recorded as cDNA or gDNA derived from T cells, B-cell-depleted T cells, or PBMCs.

The Seattle patients joined while their infection was active and were tracked longitudinally afterward. The clonotype comes from a man in his fifties or sixties with COVID-19, enrolled during active disease. Source material: peripheral blood. The chain combines TRBV5-1 with TRBJ1-3, with D perhaps TRBD1 (5 bases). The DNA for the CDR3 is TGCGCCAGCAGCCCGGGACTCAGCTCTGGAAACACCATATATTTT. Amino acids: CASSPGLSSGNTIYF.